The clone carrying this T cell receptor (beta chain) occurred many times. This entry is derived from a study of T-cell reconstitution after alpha-beta-depleted transplantation in children. Germline trimming cut 6 bases from V and 6 bases from J; bases unmatched to any gene: 6. The CDR3 runs 13 residues. CDR1 is MNHNS and CDR2 is SASEGT in the germline V gene. It was with unique molecular identifiers that the TCRbeta library was prepared. One entry per CDR3 protein, called by TCRdb with MiXCR from the PCR reads. This sample yields about 350,000 distinct CDR3 sequences, of which roughly 13% are seen a single time; about 4% belongs to the top ten.

The TCR comes from a human donor who donated a stem cell graft to a child with Fanconi anemia. This rearrangement joins TRBV6-1 to TRBJ1-1; TRBD1 agrees at 8 bases. This sample comprised PBMCs, obtained from the stem cell graft. The CDR3 here is CASSWTGWAEAFF. The CDR3, as DNA: TGTGCCAGCAGCTGGACAGGGTGGGCTGAAGCTTTCTTT.